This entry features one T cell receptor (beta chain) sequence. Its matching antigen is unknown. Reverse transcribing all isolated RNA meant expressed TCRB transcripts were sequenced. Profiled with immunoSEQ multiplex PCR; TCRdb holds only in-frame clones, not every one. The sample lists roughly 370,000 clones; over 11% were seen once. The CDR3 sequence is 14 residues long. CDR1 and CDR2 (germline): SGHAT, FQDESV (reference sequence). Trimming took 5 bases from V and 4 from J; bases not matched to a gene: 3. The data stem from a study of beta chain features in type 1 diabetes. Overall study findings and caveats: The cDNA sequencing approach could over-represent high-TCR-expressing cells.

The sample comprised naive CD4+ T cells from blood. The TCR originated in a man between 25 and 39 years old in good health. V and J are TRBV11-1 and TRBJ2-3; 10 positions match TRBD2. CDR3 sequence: CASSQGLAADTQYF. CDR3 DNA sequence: TGTGCCAGCAGCCAAGGACTAGCGGCAGATACGCAGTATTTT.